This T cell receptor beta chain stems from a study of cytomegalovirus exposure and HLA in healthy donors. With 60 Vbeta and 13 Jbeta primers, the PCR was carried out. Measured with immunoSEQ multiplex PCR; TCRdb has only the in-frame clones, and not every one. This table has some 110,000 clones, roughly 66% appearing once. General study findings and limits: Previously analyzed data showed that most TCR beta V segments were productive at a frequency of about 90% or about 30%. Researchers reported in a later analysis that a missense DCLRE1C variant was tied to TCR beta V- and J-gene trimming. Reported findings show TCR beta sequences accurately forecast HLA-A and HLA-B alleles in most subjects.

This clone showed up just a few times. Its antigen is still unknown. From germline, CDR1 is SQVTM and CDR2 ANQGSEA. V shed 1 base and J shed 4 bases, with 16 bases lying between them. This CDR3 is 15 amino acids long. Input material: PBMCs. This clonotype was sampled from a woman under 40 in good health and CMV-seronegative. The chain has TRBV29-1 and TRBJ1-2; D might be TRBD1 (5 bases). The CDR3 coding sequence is TGCAGCGTTGAAGTGACAGCCGCCTCTACCTATGGCTACACCTTC. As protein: CSVEVTAASTYGYTF.